These 12 T cell receptor beta chains share one sample of origin, sequenced in a study of identical twins. MiXCR, run by TCRdb on the 5' RACE reads, gives a single entry per CDR3 protein. The table lists about 520,000 distinct CDR3 sequences, 20% to 25% of them singletons. Separately, the same data were catalogued under a study of T cells expressing NK-cell markers.

The sample was CD4+ T cells sorted from blood. Every receptor here comes from a woman younger than 30 in good health.

A few counts support this clonotype. The junction shows a germline mismatch at one end, possibly a read error. The chain combines TRBV7-7 with TRBJ2-2, with 7 bases aligning to TRBD2. The CDR3 runs 16 residues. Germline V gene sequence: CDR1 SSHAT, CDR2 FNYEAQ (reference sequence). CDR3 sequence reads: CASSPQLAGNTGELFF. CDR3 DNA: TGTGCTAGCAGCCCGCAGTTAGCGGGGAACACCGGGGAGCTGTTTTTT.

V is TRBV6-5 and J is TRBJ2-7; maybe TRBD2 (6 bases). Germline V gives CDR1 MNHEY, CDR2 SVGAGI. The CDR3 extends over 12 amino acids. V lost 2 bases and J lost 9, with 11 bases in between. The CDR3 loop reads CASSYGGSGQYF. The CDR3 DNA reads as TGTGCCAGCAGTTACGGGGGGTCGGGGCAGTACTTC.

The gene calls are TRBV5-1 and TRBJ2-3; 9 nucleotides match TRBD2. V lost 2 bases to trimming and J lost 0 bases; unmatched junction nucleotides: 7. CDR1 SGHRS and CDR2 YFSETQ come from the germline V gene. CDR3 length: 17 amino acids. The chain's CDR3 is CASSFGLSGGSTDTQYF. The CDR3 DNA is TGCGCCAGCAGCTTCGGACTTAGCGGGGGTAGCACAGATACGCAGTATTTT.

This clonotype has a handful of counts. V and J are TRBV5-1 and TRBJ2-1; 12 positions match TRBD2. CDR3 length equals 16 residues. Unmatched junction bases numbered 9, after V lost 3 bases and J lost 8 bases. Germline CDR1 SGHRS, CDR2 YFSETQ. The CDR3 DNA reads TGCGCCAGCAGCTCCCAGACTAGCGGGAGCGGCGATGAGCAGTTCTTC. Amino acid sequence: CASSSQTSGSGDEQFF.

In its sample, this clonotype was seen a few times. This chain uses TRBV24-1 with TRBJ2-1; 12 bases are shared with TRBD2. V gave up 4 bases and J gave up 5 bases; unmatched junction bases: 5. From germline, CDR1 is KGHDR and CDR2 SFDVKD. This CDR3 is built from 16 residues. The CDR3 region is CATSDPSGGADNEQFF. In nucleotides, the CDR3 is TGTGCCACCAGTGACCCTAGCGGGGGGGCCGACAATGAGCAGTTCTTC.

In this sample, this clonotype turned up once. A much larger clonotype is one base distant, so this may be a read error. The rearrangement links TRBV20-1 to TRBJ1-2; no definite D call. V was trimmed by 3 bases and J by 0 bases, leaving 5 bases between them. The CDR3 extends over 12 amino acids. Germline V gene lookup returns CDR1 DFQATT and CDR2 SNEGSKA (reference sequence). The CDR3 is CSASMANYGYTF. The CDR3 region has the DNA TGCAGTGCTAGCATGGCTAACTATGGCTACACCTTC.

This clonotype was observed a few times. CDR3: CASSLLAWGGTDTQYF. CDR3 nucleotide sequence: TGTGCCAGCAGCTTACTGGCTTGGGGCGGCACAGATACGCAGTATTTT. The chain carries TRBV5-5 and TRBJ2-3, with a possible D match to TRBD1 (5 bases). Trimming pared 2 bases from V and 1 base from J, leaving 14 bases between. CDR3 length: 16 amino acids. Germline V gene lookup returns CDR1 SGHKS and CDR2 YYEKEE (reference sequence).

About this clonotype itself: At one boundary the junction diverges from the germline segment, which might be a read error. The chain uses TRBV5-1 and TRBJ1-1; possible D gene TRBD1, 5 bases. Germline V gene sequence: CDR1 SGHRS, CDR2 YFSETQ. This CDR3 contains 16 residues. The CDR3 spells CASRLGLSGLNTEAFF. The CDR3 DNA reads TGCGCCAGCAGGTTGGGGCTAAGCGGATTGAACACTGAAGCTTTCTTT.

The V gene is TRBV4-2, the J gene TRBJ1-5, with D tentatively TRBD1 (5 bases). This CDR3 is built from 14 residues. Trimming shortened V by 3 bases and J by 1 base, and 7 bases separated the two germline ends. Germline-derived CDR1 and CDR2 are LGHNA and YNFKEQ. The CDR3 sequence is CASSHRQSNQPQHF. In DNA form, the CDR3 reads TGTGCCAGCAGCCACCGACAGAGCAATCAGCCCCAGCATTTT.

The V and J genes are TRBV12-3 or TRBV12-4 and TRBJ2-3; TRBD2 agrees at 12 bases. V lost 4 bases to trimming and J lost 6 bases; unmatched junction nucleotides: 8. The CDR3 loop spans 16 amino acids. Written as DNA, the CDR3 is TGTGCCAGCAGTTCAAGGCTGACTAGCGGGAGCGATACGCAGTATTTT. Encoded protein: CASSSRLTSGSDTQYF.

This clonotype was seen a few times. The gene calls are TRBV15 and TRBJ1-5; TRBD1 might be the D (6 bases). Trimming shortened V by 0 bases and J by 7 bases, and 13 bases separated the two germline ends. The CDR3 has 15 amino acids. Germline lookup yields CDR1 LNHNV and CDR2 YYDKDF (reference sequence). The CDR3 region is CATSREGGAAQPQHF. The CDR3 DNA follows: TGTGCCACCAGCAGAGAGGGGGGGGCTGCGCAGCCCCAGCATTTT. Using reference TRBV15 and TRBJ1-5 for the parts outside the CDR3, the full variable domain is DAMVIQNPRYQVTQFGKPVTLSCSQTLNHNVMYWYQQKSSQAPKLLFHYYDKDFNNEADTPDNFQSRRPNTSFCFLDIRSPGLGDTAMYLCATSREGGAAQPQHFGDGTRLSIL.

Only a few counts were recorded for this clonotype. The gene calls are TRBV9 and TRBJ2-7; D is undetermined. The CDR3 is made up of 12 amino acids. Trimming removed 2 bases at V and 9 bases at J, with 12 bases between. Germline loops: CDR1 SGDLS, CDR2 YYNGEE. CDR3 region: CASSVPGRPQYF. The CDR3 nucleotides are TGTGCCAGCAGCGTCCCCGGGCGTCCGCAGTACTTC.